This T cell receptor beta chain was captured in a study of vaccination effects on CD4 cells after COVID-19. Study in general: Two-dose vaccination with either BNT162b2 or mRNA-1273 was given to the participants. Findings and caveats of the study: Marked contraction was observed in infection-induced and vaccine-induced clones late after vaccination.

This clone was seen more than once but under ten times. What it recognizes is unknown. Germline loops: CDR1 SGHAT, CDR2 FQNNGV. The CDR3 is 15 amino acids. V gave up 4 bases and J gave up 6 bases, with 16 bases separating them. Before any sequencing was done, the ViraFEST assay used viral peptide pools to expand antigen-specific CD4+ T cells. At the end of about 10 days of culture, CD4+ T cells were isolated. According to the study, vaccine recipients showed no prior SARS-CoV-2 infection and negative nucleocapsid antibodies. Sequenced by immunoSEQ multiplex PCR; TCRdb stores in-frame clones only, minus some. The table has roughly 11,000 clones, about three quarters seen once.

V gene TRBV11-2 combines with J gene TRBJ2-1; TRBD2 is a possible D gene (5 bases). Sequencing was performed on CD4+ T cells from PBMCs cultured with HCoV-229E spike peptides, taken before COVID-19 vaccination. The receptor comes from a human donor who received a COVID-19 vaccine. CDR3 DNA: TGTGCCAGCAGCTCACGCGCTAGCATCGGCAATGAGCAGTTCTTC. Amino acids: CASSSRASIGNEQFF.